Listed below are T cell receptor beta chains from one sample, sequenced in a study of blood T cells in healthy people across ages. TCRdb ran MiXCR on the 5' RACE reads and lists one entry per CDR3 protein. Counted here are approximately 780,000 distinct CDR3 sequences, roughly 26% occurring once; the ten biggest clones make up under 3%. This sample was shared with a second study, whose subject was T cells of mothers and their children.

The source material was blood. The receptors were gathered from a boy aged 10-17 years in good health. The CDR3 runs from the conserved cysteine through the conserved F or W. A D gene is named only where the DNA matches it firmly. Expanded clones get a size class; other rows say once, few or many, or leave the size out.

V	J	size	D	CDR3	DNA
TRBV3-1	TRBJ2-6	few	NA	CASSQGVGANVLTF	TGTGCCAGCAGCCAAGGGGTAGGGGCCAACGTCCTGACTTTC
TRBV30	TRBJ1-4	NA	NA	CAWSVRGRDDEKLFF	TGTGCCTGGAGTGTAAGGGGCAGGGATGATGAAAAACTGTTTTTT
TRBV5-1	TRBJ2-7	NA	NA	CASSWGVLYEQYF	TGCGCCAGCAGCTGGGGGGTTCTCTACGAGCAGTACTTC
TRBV7-2	TRBJ1-5	NA	TRBD1	CASSSRDREFQPQHF	TGTGCCAGCAGCTCCCGGGACAGGGAATTTCAGCCCCAGCATTTT
TRBV6-1	TRBJ2-5	NA	NA	CASSEFTGIQETQYF	TGTGCCAGCAGTGAATTTACCGGAATTCAAGAGACCCAGTACTTC
TRBV4-1	TRBJ2-7	few	NA	CASSLEQNYEQYF	TGCGCCAGCAGCCTGGAACAGAACTACGAGCAGTACTTC
TRBV29-1	TRBJ2-7	NA	NA	CSVGYREHEQYF	TGCAGCGTTGGGTACAGGGAACACGAGCAGTACTTC
TRBV2	TRBJ1-6	NA	TRBD1	CASSAGQSNSPLHF	TGTGCCAGCAGTGCGGGACAGTCTAATTCACCCCTCCACTTT
TRBV5-1	TRBJ2-6	few	TRBD1	CASSFSGTAGANVLTF	TGCGCCAGCAGCTTCTCCGGGACAGCTGGGGCCAACGTCCTGACTTTC
TRBV5-5	TRBJ1-5	NA	NA	CASSLASGTHNQPQHF	TGTGCCAGCAGCTTGGCCTCCGGGACACACAATCAGCCCCAGCATTTT
TRBV20-1	TRBJ1-4	few	TRBD1	CSAWGGQENEKLFF	TGCAGTGCCTGGGGGGGACAGGAAAATGAAAAACTGTTTTTT
TRBV12-5	TRBJ2-3	NA	NA	CASGWGTRTDTQYF	TGTGCTAGTGGTTGGGGGACCCGCACAGATACGCAGTACTTT
TRBV12-3/TRBV12-4	TRBJ2-2	few	NA	CASSLLASTGELFF	TGTGCCAGCAGTTTATTAGCCAGCACCGGGGAGCTGTTTTTT
TRBV5-1	TRBJ2-3	NA	NA	CASSLAQWKDTQYF	TGCGCCAGCAGCTTGGCACAGTGGAAAGATACGCAGTATTTT
TRBV7-2	TRBJ2-1	few	TRBD2	CASSRDYLEQFF	TGTGCCAGCAGTCGGGACTACCTGGAGCAGTTCTTC
TRBV21-1	TRBJ2-7	NA	NA	CASSKDETRGSYEQYF	TGTGCCAGCAGCAAAGACGAGACAAGGGGCTCCTACGAGCAGTACTTC
TRBV4-1	TRBJ2-5	few	TRBD2	CASSPRGTSLETQYF	TGCGCCAGCAGTCCACGGGGGACTAGCTTGGAGACCCAGTACTTC
TRBV3-1	TRBJ2-3	NA	TRBD2	CASSQAGLATDTQYF	TGTGCCAGCAGCCAAGCGGGACTAGCCACAGATACGCAGTATTTT
TRBV7-9	TRBJ2-5	once	NA	CASGRGRETQYF	TGTGCCAGCGGACGGGGTCGAGAGACCCAGTACTTC
TRBV6-5	TRBJ2-7	few	NA	CASMGSGKSSYEQYF	TGTGCCAGCATGGGATCGGGTAAAAGCTCCTACGAGCAGTACTTC